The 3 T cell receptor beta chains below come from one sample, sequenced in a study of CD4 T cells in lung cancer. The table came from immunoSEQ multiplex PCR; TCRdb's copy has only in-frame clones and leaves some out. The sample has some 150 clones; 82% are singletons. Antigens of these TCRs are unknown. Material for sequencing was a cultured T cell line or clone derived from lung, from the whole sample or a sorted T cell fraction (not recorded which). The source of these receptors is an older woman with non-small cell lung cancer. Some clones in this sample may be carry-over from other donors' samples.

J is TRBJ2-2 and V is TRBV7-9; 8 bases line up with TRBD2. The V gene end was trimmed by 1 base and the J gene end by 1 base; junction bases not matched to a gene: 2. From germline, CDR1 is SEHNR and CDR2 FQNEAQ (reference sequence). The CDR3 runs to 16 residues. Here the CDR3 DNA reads TGTGCCAGCAGCTTAGTGCTAGCGGGGAACACCGGGGAGCTGTTTTTT. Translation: CASSLVLAGNTGELFF.

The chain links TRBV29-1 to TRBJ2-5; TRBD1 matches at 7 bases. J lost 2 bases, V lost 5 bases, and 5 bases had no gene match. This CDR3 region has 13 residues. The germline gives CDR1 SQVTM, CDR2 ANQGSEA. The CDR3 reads CSVTGVGQETQYF. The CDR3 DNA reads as TGCAGCGTTACAGGGGTCGGGCAAGAGACCCAGTACTTC.

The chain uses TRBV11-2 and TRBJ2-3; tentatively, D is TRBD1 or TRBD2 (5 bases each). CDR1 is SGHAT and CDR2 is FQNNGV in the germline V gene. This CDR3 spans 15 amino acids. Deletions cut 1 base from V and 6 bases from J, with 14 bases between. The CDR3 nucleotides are TGTGCCAGCAGCTTAGGGTTGGGGGTACGCGATACGCAGTATTTT. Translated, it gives CASSLGLGVRDTQYF.